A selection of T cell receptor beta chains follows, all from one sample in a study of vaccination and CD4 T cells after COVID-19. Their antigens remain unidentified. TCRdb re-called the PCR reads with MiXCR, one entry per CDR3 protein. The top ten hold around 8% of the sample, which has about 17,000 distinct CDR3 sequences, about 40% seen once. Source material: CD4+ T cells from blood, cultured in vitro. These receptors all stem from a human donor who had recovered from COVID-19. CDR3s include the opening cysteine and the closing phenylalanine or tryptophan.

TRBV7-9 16 CASSLAKGQGRETQYF
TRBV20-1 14 CSARSASVGNEQFF
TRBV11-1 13 CASSYVQGQGQYF
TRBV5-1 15 CASSLTSGRAYEQFF
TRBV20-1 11 CSAGAQRKQFF
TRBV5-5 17 CASTPIGRDPLDRTQYF
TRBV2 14 CASSWQGILYEQYF
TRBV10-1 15 CASSEIVKNPYEQYF
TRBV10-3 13 CAISRGVGYEQYF
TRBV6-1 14 CASSENWRPNEQFF
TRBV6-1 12 CASTMDYYGYTF
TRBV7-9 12 CASSREGNEQFF
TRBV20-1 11 CSARTQEIQYF
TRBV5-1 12 CASSALSYEQYF
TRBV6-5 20 CASSYSTRDRTLVLNQPQHF
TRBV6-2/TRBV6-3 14 CASSYSQKGDEQYF
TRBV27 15 CASSTKGESHNEQFF
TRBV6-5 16 CASSYSLGNGANVLTF
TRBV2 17 CASRNQTGGNPYRELFF
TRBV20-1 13 CSARDPEPGLFTF
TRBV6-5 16 CASSYSLGVGAGELFF
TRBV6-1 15 CASSLSGRTTDTQYF
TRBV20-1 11 CSANVYNEQFF
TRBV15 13 CATSRVAQETQYF
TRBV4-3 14 CASSQGRINQPQHF
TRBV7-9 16 CASSLVSPSSYNEQFF
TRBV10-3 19 CAIRPASGRARGSTDTQYF